A single T cell receptor (beta chain) is shown here with its context. The V gene end was trimmed by 7 bases and the J gene end by 4 bases; junction bases not matched to a gene: 16. In germline, CDR1 is LNHDA, CDR2 SQIVND (reference sequence). This CDR3 comprises 17 residues. Original handling: Amplification from reference gene primers served as the basis for estimated nucleated cell counts. Repertoires were generated with immunoSEQ multiplex PCR, while TCRdb's copy carries only in-frame clones and drops some. V, J and clone size reflect that table, while D and trimming were determined from the DNA. The repertoire holds 110,000 to 150,000 clones, with approximately 84% as singletons. This record belongs to a study of blood T cell repertoires in COVID-19. Study information: PBMCs, B-cell-depleted T cells, or T cells were the source of the cDNA or gDNA that made up the material.

The source material was peripheral blood. The chain is built from TRBV19 and TRBJ1-5, with 7 bases matching TRBD1. The clonotype was recovered from a human donor in a cohort sampled during active COVID-19. The chain's CDR3 is CASTADRAISGNQPQHF. The CDR3 DNA is TGTGCCAGTACCGCCGACAGGGCGATTAGTGGTAATCAGCCCCAGCATTTT.